This T cell receptor beta chain emerged from a study of shared clonotypes between healthy human individuals. V lost 0 bases and J lost 7, with 13 bases in between. Germline V gene lookup returns CDR1 SGHDT and CDR2 YYEEEE. The CDR3 is 14 residues long. The assay was immunoSEQ multiplex PCR, and TCRdb's table has in-frame clones only and misses some. The repertoire holds about 2.3 million clones, with roughly 92% as singletons. The sample taken for sequencing was naive CD4+ T cells from PBMCs. Subset indicated: CD45RA+ positively selected. The genes are TRBV5-6 and TRBJ1-2, with a weak D call TRBD1 (5 bases). This clonotype was obtained from a man younger than 35 in good health. Some clones in this sample may be carry-over from other donors' samples. CDR3 sequence reads: CASSLAGLTSGYTF. Written as DNA, the CDR3 is TGTGCCAGCAGCTTGGCGGGACTTACTAGTGGCTACACCTTC.